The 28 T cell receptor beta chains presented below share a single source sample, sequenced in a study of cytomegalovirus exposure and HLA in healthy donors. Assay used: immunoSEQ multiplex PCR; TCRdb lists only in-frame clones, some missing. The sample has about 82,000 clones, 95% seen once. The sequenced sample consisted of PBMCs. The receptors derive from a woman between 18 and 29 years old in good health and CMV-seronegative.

CDR3 region: CASSTQGVGGYTF. CDR3 in DNA: TGTGCCAGTAGTACCCAGGGTGTAGGTGGCTACACCTTC. This rearrangement joins TRBV19 to TRBJ1-2; tentatively, D is TRBD1 (5 bases). The CDR3 is 13 amino acids. Trimming took off 4 bases at V and 7 bases at J, with 13 bases between the two ends. Germline V gene lookup returns CDR1 LNHDA and CDR2 SQIVND (reference sequence).

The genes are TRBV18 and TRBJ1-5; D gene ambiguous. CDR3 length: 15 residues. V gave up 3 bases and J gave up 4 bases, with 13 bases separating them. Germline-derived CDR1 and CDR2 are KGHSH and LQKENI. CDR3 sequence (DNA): TGTGCCAGCTCACCTGTGCAGGCCGGAAATCAGCCCCAGCATTTT. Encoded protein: CASSPVQAGNQPQHF.

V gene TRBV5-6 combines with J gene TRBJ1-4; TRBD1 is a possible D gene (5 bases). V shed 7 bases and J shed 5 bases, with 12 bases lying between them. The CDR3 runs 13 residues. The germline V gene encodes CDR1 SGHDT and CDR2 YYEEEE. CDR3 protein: CASGQGPNEKLFF. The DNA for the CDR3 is TGTGCCAGCGGCCAGGGTCCCAATGAAAAACTGTTTTTT. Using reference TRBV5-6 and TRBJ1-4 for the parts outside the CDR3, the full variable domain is DAGVTQSPTHLIKTRGQQVTLRCSPKSGHDTVSWYQQALGQGPQFIFQYYEEEERQRGNFPDRFSGHQFPNYSSELNVNALLLGDSALYLCASGQGPNEKLFFGSGTQLSVL.

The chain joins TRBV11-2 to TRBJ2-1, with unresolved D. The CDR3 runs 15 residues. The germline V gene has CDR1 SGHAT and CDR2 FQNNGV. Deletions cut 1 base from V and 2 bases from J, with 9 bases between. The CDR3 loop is CASSLVATPYNEQFF. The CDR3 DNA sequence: TGTGCCAGCAGCTTAGTCGCTACCCCCTACAATGAGCAGTTCTTC. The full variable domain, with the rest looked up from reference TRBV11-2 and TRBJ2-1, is EAGVAQSPRYKIIEKRQSVAFWCNPISGHATLYWYQQILGQGPKLLIQFQNNGVVDDSQLPKDRFSAERLKGVDSTLKIQPAKLEDSAVYLCASSLVATPYNEQFFGPGTRLTVL.

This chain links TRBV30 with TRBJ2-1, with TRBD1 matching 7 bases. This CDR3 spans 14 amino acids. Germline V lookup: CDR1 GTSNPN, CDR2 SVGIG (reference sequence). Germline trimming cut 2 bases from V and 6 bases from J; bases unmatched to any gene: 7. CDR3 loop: CAWSPGGTANEQFF. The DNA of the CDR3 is TGTGCCTGGAGTCCCGGTGGGACAGCCAATGAGCAGTTCTTC. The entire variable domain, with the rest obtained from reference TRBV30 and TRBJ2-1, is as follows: SQTIHQWPATLVQPVGSPLSLECTVEGTSNPNLYWYRQAAGRGLQLLFYSVGIGQISSEVPQNLSASRPQDRQFILSSKKLLLSDSGFYLCAWSPGGTANEQFFGPGTRLTVL.

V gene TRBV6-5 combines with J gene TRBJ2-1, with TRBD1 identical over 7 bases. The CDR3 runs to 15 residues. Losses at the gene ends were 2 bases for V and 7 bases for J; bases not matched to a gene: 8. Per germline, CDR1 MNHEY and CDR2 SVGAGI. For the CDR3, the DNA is TGTGCCAGCAGTTACGCCCAACAGGGGTGGAATGAGCAGTTCTTC. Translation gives CASSYAQQGWNEQFF.

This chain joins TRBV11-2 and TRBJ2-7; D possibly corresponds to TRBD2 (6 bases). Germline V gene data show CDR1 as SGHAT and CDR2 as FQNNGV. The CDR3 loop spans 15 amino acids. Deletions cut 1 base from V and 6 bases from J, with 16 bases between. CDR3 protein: CASSLVGGMGGEQYF. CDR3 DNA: TGTGCCAGCAGCTTAGTAGGAGGGATGGGCGGCGAGCAGTACTTC.

Written as DNA, the CDR3 is TGTGCCAGCAGCTTAGCGCCCAGGGGAAATTCACCCCTCCACTTT. This translates into CASSLAPRGNSPLHF. This chain joins TRBV7-2 and TRBJ1-6, with a possible D match to TRBD1 (6 bases). Germline V gives CDR1 SGHTA, CDR2 FQGNSA. Trimming left V 0 bases short and J 7 bases short, with 10 bases between. This CDR3 has 15 residues.

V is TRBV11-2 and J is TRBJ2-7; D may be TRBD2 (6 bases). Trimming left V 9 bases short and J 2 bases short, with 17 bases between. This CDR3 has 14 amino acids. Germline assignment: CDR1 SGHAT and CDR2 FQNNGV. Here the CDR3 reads CARTAGTPTYEQYF. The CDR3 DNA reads TGTGCCAGGACTGCGGGGACGCCTACCTACGAGCAGTACTTC.

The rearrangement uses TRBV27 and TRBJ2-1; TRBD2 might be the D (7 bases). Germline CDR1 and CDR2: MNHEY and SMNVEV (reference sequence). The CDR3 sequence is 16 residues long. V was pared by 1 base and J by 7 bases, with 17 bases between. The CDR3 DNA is TGTGCCAGCAGTTTATTTGGTTGGGGGGGGCAGAATGAGCAGTTCTTC. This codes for CASSLFGWGGQNEQFF.

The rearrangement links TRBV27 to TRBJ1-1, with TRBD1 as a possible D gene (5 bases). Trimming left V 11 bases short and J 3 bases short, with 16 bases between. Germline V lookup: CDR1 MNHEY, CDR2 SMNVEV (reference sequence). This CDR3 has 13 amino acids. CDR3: CASRQGWHTEAFF. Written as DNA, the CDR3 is TGTGCCTCCAGGCAGGGCTGGCACACTGAAGCTTTCTTT.

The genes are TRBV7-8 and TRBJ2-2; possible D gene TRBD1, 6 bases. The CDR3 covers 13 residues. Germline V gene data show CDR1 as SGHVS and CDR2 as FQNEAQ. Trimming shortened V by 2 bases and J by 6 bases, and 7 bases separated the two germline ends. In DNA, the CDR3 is TGTGCCAGCAGCTTAACAGGGCCCGGGGAGCTGTTTTTT. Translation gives CASSLTGPGELFF.

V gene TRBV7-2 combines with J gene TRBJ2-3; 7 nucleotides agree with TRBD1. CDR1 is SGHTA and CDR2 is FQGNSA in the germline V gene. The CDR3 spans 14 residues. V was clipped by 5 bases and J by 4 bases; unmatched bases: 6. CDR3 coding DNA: TGTGCCAGCAGCCCAAGACAGGGCGCAGATACGCAGTATTTT. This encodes CASSPRQGADTQYF.

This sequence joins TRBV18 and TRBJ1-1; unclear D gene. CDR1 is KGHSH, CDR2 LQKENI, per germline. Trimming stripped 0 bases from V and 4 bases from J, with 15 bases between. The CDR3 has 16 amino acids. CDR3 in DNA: TGTGCCAGCTCACCACCGGTCAAGAGGGTTGGCACTGAAGCTTTCTTT. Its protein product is CASSPPVKRVGTEAFF.

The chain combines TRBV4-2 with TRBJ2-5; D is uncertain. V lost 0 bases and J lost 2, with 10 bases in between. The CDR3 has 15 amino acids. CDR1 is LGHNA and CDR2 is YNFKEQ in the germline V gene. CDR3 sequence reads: CASSQDPQIQETQYF. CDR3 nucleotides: TGTGCCAGCAGCCAAGACCCCCAAATTCAAGAGACCCAGTACTTC.

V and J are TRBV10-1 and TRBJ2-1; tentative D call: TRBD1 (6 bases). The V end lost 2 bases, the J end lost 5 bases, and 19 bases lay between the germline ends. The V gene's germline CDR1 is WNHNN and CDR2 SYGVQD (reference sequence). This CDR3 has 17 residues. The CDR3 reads CASSERTRGLVDNEQFF. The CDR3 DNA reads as TGCGCCAGCAGTGAGCGTACCAGGGGATTGGTGGACAATGAGCAGTTCTTC.

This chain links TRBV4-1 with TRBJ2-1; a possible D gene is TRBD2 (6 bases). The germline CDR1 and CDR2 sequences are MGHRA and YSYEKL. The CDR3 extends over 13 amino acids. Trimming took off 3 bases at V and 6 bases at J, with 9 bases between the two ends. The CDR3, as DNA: TGCGCCAGCAGCCAGGGAGGCCGCAATGAGCAGTTCTTC. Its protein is CASSQGGRNEQFF.

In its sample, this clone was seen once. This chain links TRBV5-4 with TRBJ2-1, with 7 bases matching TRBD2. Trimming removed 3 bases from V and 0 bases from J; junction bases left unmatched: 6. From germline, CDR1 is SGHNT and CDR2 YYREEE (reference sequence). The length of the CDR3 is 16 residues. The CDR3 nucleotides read TGTGCCAGCAGCTCACTAGCGCTAAGCTCCTACAATGAGCAGTTCTTC. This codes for CASSSLALSSYNEQFF.

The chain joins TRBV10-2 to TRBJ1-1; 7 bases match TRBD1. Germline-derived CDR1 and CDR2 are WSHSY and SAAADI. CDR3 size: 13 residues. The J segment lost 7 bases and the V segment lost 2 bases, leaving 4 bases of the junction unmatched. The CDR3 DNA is TGCGCCAGCAGTGAGACCCAGGGGGTTGAAGCTTTCTTT. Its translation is CASSETQGVEAFF.

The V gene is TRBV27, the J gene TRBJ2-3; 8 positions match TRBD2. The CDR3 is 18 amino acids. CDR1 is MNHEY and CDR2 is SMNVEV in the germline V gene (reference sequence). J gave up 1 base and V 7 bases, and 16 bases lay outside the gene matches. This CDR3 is CASKPVPGTRSGTDTQYF. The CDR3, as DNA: TGTGCCAGCAAACCTGTACCCGGGACTAGAAGCGGCACAGATACGCAGTATTTT.

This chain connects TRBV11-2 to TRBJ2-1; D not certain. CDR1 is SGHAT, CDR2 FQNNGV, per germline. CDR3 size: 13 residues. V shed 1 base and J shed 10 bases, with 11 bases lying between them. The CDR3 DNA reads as TGTGCCAGCAGCTTAGCCGGGTCCAGAGAGCAGTTCTTC. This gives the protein CASSLAGSREQFF.

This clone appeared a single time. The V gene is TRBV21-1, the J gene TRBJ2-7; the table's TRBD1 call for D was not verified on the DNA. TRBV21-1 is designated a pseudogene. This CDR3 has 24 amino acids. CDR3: CASSKEGPGDTGPNYTVGCYEQYF. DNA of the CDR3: TGTGCCAGCAGCAAAGAGGGTCCCGGGGACACGGGACCCAATTATACCGTTGGGTGTTACGAGCAGTACTTC.

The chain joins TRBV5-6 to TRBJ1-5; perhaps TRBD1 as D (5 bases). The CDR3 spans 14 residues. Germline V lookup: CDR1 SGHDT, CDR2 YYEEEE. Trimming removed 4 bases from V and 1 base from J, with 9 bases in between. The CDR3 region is CASSLRGSNQPQHF. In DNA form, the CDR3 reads TGTGCCAGCAGCCTCCGGGGGAGCAATCAGCCCCAGCATTTT.

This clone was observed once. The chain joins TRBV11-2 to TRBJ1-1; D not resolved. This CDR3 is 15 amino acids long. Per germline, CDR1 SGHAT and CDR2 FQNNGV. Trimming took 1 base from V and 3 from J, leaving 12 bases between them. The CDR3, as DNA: TGTGCCAGCAGCTTAGTTATAGGGAGGTACACTGAAGCTTTCTTT. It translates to CASSLVIGRYTEAFF.

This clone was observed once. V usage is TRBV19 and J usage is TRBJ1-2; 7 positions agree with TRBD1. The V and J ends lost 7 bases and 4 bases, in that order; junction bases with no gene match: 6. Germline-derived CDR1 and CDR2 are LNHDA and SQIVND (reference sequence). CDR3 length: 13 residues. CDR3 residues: CASTETGRYGYTF. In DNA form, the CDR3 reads TGTGCCAGTACTGAGACAGGGCGCTATGGCTACACCTTC. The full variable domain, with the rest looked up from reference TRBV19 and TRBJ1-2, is DGGITQSPKYLFRKEGQNVTLSCEQNLNHDAMYWYRQDPGQGLRLIYYSQIVNDFQKGDIAEGYSVSREKKESFPLTVTSAQKNPTAFYLCASTETGRYGYTFGSGTRLTVV.

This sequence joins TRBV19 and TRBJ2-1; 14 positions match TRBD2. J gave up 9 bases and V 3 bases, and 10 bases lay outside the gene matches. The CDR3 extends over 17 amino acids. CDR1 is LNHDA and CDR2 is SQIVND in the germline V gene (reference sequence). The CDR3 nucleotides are TGTGCCAGTAGTATCGCGGGACTAGCGGGAGTAGCGGGTGAGCAGTTCTTC. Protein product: CASSIAGLAGVAGEQFF.

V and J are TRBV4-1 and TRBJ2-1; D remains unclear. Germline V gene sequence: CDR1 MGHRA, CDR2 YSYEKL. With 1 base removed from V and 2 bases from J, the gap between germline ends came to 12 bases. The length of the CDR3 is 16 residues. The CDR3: CASSQGPGRTYNEQFF. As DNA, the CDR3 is TGCGCCAGCAGCCAAGGTCCGGGTAGAACCTACAATGAGCAGTTCTTC.

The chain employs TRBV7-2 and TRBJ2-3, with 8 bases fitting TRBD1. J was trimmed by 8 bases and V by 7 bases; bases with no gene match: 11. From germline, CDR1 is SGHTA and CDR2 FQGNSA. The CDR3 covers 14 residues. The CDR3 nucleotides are TGTGCCAGCAACCTGGGGACAGGCCAGGGTACGCAGTATTTT. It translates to CASNLGTGQGTQYF.